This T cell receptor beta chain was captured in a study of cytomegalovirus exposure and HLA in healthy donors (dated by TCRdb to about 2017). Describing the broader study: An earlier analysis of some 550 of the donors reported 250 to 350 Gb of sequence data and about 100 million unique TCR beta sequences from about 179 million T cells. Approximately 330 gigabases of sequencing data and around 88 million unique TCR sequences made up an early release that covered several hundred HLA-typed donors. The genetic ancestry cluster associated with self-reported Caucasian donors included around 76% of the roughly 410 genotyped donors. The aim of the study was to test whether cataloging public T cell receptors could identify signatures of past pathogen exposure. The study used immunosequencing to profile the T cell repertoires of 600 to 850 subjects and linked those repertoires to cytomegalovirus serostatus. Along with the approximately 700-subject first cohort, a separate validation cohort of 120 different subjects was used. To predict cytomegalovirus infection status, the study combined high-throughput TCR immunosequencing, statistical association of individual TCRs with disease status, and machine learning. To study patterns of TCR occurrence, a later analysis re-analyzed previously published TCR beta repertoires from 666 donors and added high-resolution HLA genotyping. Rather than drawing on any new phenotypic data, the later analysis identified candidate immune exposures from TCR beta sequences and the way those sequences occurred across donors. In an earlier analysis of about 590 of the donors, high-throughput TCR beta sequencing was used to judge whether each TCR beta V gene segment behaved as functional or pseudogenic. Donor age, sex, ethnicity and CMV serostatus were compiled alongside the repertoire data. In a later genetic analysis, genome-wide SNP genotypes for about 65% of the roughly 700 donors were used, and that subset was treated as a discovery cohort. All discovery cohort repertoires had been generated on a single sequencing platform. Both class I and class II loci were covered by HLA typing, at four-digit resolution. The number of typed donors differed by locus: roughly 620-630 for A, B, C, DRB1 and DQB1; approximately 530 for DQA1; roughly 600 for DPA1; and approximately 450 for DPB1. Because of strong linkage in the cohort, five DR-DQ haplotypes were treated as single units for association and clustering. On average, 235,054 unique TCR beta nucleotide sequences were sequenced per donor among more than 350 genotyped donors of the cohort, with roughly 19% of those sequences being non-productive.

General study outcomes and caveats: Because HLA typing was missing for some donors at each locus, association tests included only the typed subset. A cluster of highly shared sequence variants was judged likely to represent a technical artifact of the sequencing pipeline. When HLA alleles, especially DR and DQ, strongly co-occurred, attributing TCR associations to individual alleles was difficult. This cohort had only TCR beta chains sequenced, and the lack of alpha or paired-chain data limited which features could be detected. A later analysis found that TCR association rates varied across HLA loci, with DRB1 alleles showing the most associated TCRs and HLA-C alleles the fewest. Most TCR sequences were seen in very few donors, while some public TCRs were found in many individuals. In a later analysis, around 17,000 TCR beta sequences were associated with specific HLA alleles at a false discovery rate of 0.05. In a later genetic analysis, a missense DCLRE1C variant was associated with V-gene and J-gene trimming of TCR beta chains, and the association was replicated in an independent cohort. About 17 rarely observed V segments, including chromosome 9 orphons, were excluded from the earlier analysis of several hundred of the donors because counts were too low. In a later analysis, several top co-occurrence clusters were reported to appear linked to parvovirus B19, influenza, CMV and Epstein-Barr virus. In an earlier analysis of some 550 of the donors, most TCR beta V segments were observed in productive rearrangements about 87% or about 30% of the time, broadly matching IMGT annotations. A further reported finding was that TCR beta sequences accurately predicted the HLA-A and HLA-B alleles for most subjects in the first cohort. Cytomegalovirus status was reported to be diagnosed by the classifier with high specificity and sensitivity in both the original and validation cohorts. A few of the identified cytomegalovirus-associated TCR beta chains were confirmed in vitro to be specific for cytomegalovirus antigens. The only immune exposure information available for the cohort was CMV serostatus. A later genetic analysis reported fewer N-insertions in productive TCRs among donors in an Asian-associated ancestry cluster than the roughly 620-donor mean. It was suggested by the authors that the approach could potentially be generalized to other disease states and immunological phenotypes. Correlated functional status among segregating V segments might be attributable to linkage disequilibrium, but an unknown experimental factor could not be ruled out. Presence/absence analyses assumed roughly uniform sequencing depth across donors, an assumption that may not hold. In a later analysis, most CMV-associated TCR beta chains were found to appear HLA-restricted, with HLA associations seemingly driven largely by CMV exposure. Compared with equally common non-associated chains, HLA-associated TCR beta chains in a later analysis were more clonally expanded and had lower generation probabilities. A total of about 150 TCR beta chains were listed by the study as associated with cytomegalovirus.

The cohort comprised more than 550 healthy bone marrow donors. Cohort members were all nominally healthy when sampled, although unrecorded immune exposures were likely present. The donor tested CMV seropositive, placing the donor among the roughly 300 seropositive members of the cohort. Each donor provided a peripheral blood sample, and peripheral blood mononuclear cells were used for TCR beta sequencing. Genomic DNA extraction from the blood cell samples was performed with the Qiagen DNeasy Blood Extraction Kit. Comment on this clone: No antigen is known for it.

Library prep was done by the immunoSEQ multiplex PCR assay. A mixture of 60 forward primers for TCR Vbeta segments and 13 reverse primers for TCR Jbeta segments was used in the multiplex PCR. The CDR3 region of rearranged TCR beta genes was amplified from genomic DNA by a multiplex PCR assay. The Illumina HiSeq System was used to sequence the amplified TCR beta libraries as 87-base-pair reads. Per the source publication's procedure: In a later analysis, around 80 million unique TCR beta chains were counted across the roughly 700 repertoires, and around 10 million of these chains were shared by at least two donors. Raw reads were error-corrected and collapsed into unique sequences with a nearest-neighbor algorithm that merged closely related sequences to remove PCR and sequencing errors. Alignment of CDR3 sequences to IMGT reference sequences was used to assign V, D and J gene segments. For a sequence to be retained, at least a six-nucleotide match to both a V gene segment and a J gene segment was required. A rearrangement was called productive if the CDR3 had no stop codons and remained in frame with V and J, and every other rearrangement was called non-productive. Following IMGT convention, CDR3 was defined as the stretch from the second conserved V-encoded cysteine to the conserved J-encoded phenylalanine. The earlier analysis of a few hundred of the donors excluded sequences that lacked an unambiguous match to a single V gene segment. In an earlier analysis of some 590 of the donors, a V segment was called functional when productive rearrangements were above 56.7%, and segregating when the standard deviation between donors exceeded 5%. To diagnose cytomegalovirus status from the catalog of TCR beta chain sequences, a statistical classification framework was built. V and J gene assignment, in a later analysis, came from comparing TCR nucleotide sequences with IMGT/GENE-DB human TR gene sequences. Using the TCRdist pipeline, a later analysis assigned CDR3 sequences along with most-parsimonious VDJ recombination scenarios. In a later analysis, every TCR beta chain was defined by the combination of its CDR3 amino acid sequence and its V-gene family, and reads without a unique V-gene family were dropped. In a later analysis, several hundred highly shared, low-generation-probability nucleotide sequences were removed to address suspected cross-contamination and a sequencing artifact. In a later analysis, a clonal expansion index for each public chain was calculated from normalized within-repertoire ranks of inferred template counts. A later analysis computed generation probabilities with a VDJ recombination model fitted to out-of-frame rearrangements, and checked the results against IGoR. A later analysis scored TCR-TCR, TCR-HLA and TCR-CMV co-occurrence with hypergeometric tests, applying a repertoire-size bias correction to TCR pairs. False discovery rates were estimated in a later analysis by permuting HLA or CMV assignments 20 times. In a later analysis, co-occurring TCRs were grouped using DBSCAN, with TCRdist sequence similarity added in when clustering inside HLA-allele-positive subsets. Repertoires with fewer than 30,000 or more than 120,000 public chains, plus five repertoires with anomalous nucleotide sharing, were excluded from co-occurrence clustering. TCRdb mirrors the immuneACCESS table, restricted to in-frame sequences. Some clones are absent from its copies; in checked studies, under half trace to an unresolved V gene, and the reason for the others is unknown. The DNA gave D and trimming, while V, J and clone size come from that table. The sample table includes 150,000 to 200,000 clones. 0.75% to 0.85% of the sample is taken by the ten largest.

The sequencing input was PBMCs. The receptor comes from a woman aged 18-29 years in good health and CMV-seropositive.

The CDR3 region has the sequence CASSQPNKNTEAFF. The DNA sequence reads TGCGCCAGCAGCCAGCCGAACAAGAACACTGAAGCTTTCTTT. The rearranged segments are TRBV4-1 and TRBJ1-1; the D gene cannot be resolved reliably. V was cut back by 3 bases and J by 1 base, leaving a gap of 9 bases between them. Per the germline V gene, MGHRA is the CDR1 and YSYEKL is the CDR2. The CDR3 runs 14 residues from the cysteine to the phenylalanine. This entry keeps only the CDR3 DNA: 42 bases, framed from base 1.